These T cell receptor beta chains were read from a single sample in a study of T cells in Graves' hyperthyroidism and ophthalmopathy. TCRdb analysed the multiplex PCR reads with MiXCR anew, one entry per CDR3 protein. The sample yields roughly 740,000 distinct CDR3 sequences, approximately 16% seen once. The specimen was blood. These receptors were taken from a man aged 18 to 35 with Graves' hyperthyroidism. CDR3s include the opening cysteine and the closing phenylalanine or tryptophan. Each record gives: D gene, J gene, clone size, V gene, CDR3 protein, CDR3 DNA. A D gene is named only where the DNA matches it firmly. Not every row has a clone size; where given, it reads once, few, many or a size class.

d_call: TRBD1
j_call: TRBJ2-1
clone_size: many
v_call: TRBV12-3/TRBV12-4
cdr3_aa: CASSSRGQGVYNEQFF
cdr3_nt: TGTGCCAGCAGCTCAAGAGGACAGGGGGTATACAATGAGCAGTTCTTC

d_call: -
j_call: TRBJ2-2
clone_size: few
v_call: TRBV9
cdr3_aa: CARDKLFF
cdr3_nt: TGTGCCAGGGACAAGCTGTTTTTT

d_call: -
j_call: TRBJ1-1
clone_size: many
v_call: TRBV2
cdr3_aa: CASSEWVNTEAFF
cdr3_nt: TGTGCCAGCAGTGAATGGGTGAACACTGAAGCTTTCTTT

d_call: -
j_call: TRBJ2-4
clone_size: few
v_call: TRBV18
cdr3_aa: CASSLSSENIQYF
cdr3_nt: TGTGCCAGCTCACTATCGTCGGAAAACATTCAGTACTTC

d_call: -
j_call: TRBJ2-7
clone_size: few
v_call: TRBV5-1
cdr3_aa: CASGGPDSLYEQYF
cdr3_nt: TGCGCCAGCGGCGGCCCCGACAGTCTCTACGAGCAGTACTTC

d_call: TRBD1
j_call: TRBJ2-6
clone_size: few
v_call: TRBV6-1
cdr3_aa: CASRSGTGSSGANVLTF
cdr3_nt: TGTGCCAGCAGGTCCGGGACAGGGAGCTCTGGGGCCAACGTCCTGACTTTC

d_call: -
j_call: TRBJ2-7
clone_size: many
v_call: TRBV28
cdr3_aa: CASRAQAGHLNEQYF
cdr3_nt: TGTGCCAGCAGAGCACAAGCGGGACATCTTAACGAGCAGTACTTC

d_call: -
j_call: TRBJ2-3
clone_size: -
v_call: TRBV5-1
cdr3_aa: CASSPYRDTLYF
cdr3_nt: TGCGCCAGCAGCCCCTATAGGGATACGCTCTATTTT

d_call: -
j_call: TRBJ1-1
clone_size: many
v_call: TRBV20-1
cdr3_aa: CSARVGSGTEAFF
cdr3_nt: TGCAGTGCTAGGGTCGGGAGTGGGACTGAAGCTTTCTTT

d_call: TRBD2
j_call: TRBJ2-5
clone_size: many
v_call: TRBV28
cdr3_aa: CASSLSRGLAGGFGETQYF
cdr3_nt: TGTGCCAGCAGTTTATCCCGCGGACTAGCGGGAGGTTTTGGAGAGACCCAGTACTTC

d_call: TRBD1
j_call: TRBJ2-3
clone_size: many
v_call: TRBV5-5
cdr3_aa: CASRIPGTGGDTQYF
cdr3_nt: TGTGCCAGCAGGATACCGGGCACAGGGGGAGATACGCAGTATTTT

d_call: -
j_call: TRBJ2-5
clone_size: many
v_call: TRBV11-2
cdr3_aa: CASSPTFGTVSGQTQYF
cdr3_nt: TGTGCCAGCAGCCCGACTTTCGGGACCGTCTCAGGGCAGACCCAGTACTTC

d_call: TRBD2
j_call: TRBJ2-5
clone_size: -
v_call: TRBV5-1
cdr3_aa: CATSTSGRARETQYF
cdr3_nt: TGCGCCACCTCGACTAGCGGGAGGGCCCGAGAGACCCAGTACTTC

d_call: -
j_call: TRBJ2-1
clone_size: many
v_call: TRBV18
cdr3_aa: CASSQRIGARNEQFF
cdr3_nt: TGTGCCAGCTCCCAACGAATTGGGGCGCGCAATGAGCAGTTCTTC

d_call: -
j_call: TRBJ1-5
clone_size: many
v_call: TRBV28
cdr3_aa: CASGSHRDTYSNQPQHF
cdr3_nt: TGTGCCAGCGGATCTCACCGGGACACCTATAGCAATCAGCCCCAGCATTTT

d_call: TRBD1
j_call: TRBJ2-7
clone_size: -
v_call: TRBV20-1
cdr3_aa: CSAGGQGDEQYF
cdr3_nt: TGCAGTGCTGGCGGTCAGGGGGACGAGCAGTACTTC

d_call: TRBD1
j_call: TRBJ2-3
clone_size: few
v_call: TRBV6-2/TRBV6-3
cdr3_aa: CASSWGQGAYTQYF
cdr3_nt: TGTGCCAGCAGTTGGGGACAGGGGGCATATACGCAGTATTTT

d_call: -
j_call: TRBJ1-2
clone_size: many
v_call: TRBV30
cdr3_aa: CAWSVQGWGPGYTF
cdr3_nt: TGTGCCTGGAGTGTACAGGGATGGGGGCCAGGCTACACCTTC

d_call: -
j_call: TRBJ2-7
clone_size: few
v_call: TRBV7-2
cdr3_aa: CASSAIYEQYF
cdr3_nt: TGTGCCAGCAGCGCTATTTACGAGCAGTACTTC

d_call: -
j_call: TRBJ2-3
clone_size: -
v_call: TRBV29-1
cdr3_aa: CSAAGLGTDTQYF
cdr3_nt: TGCAGCGCCGCGGGTTTAGGGACAGATACGCAGTATTTT

d_call: TRBD1
j_call: TRBJ2-2
clone_size: many
v_call: TRBV30
cdr3_aa: CAWTVDRVFTGELFF
cdr3_nt: TGTGCCTGGACCGTGGACAGGGTCTTCACCGGGGAGCTGTTTTTT

d_call: -
j_call: TRBJ2-5
clone_size: -
v_call: TRBV7-9
cdr3_aa: CASSLEGDHQETQYF
cdr3_nt: TGTGCCAGCAGCTTAGAAGGGGACCATCAAGAGACCCAGTACTTC

d_call: -
j_call: TRBJ1-1
clone_size: many
v_call: TRBV12-3/TRBV12-4
cdr3_aa: CASSWGGGWGTEAFF
cdr3_nt: TGTGCCAGCAGTTGGGGCGGGGGCTGGGGCACTGAAGCTTTCTTT

d_call: -
j_call: TRBJ1-6
clone_size: -
v_call: TRBV9
cdr3_aa: CASSPQMGNSPLHF
cdr3_nt: TGTGCCAGCAGCCCCCAAATGGGGAATTCACCCCTCCACTTT

d_call: -
j_call: TRBJ2-7
clone_size: -
v_call: TRBV18
cdr3_aa: CASSLTGSTNYEQYF
cdr3_nt: TGTGCCAGCTCACTGACGGGATCCACCAACTACGAGCAGTACTTC

d_call: -
j_call: TRBJ2-7
clone_size: few
v_call: TRBV9
cdr3_aa: CASSVGTNSYEQYF
cdr3_nt: TGTGCCAGCAGCGTAGGGACAAATTCCTACGAGCAGTACTTC

d_call: TRBD2
j_call: TRBJ2-3
clone_size: many
v_call: TRBV2
cdr3_aa: CASSEFWGRDTDTQYF
cdr3_nt: TGTGCCAGCAGTGAATTTTGGGGGAGGGACACAGATACGCAGTATTTT

d_call: TRBD2
j_call: TRBJ2-1
clone_size: many
v_call: TRBV5-6
cdr3_aa: CASSLRTSGSRDEQFF
cdr3_nt: TGTGCCAGCAGCTTACGGACTAGCGGGAGTAGAGATGAGCAGTTCTTC

d_call: -
j_call: TRBJ2-3
clone_size: -
v_call: TRBV7-2
cdr3_aa: CASSPLPGDTQYF
cdr3_nt: TGTGCCAGCAGCCCCCTTCCCGGGGATACGCAGTATTTT

d_call: TRBD2
j_call: TRBJ2-3
clone_size: few
v_call: TRBV20-1
cdr3_aa: CSAKVLAGERWSTDTQYF
cdr3_nt: TGCAGTGCCAAGGTACTAGCGGGAGAGCGTTGGAGTACAGATACGCAGTATTTT

d_call: TRBD1
j_call: TRBJ1-2
clone_size: many
v_call: TRBV10-3
cdr3_aa: CAINDGQGANGYTF
cdr3_nt: TGTGCCATCAACGATGGACAGGGGGCCAATGGCTACACCTTC

d_call: TRBD1
j_call: TRBJ1-2
clone_size: -
v_call: TRBV20-1
cdr3_aa: CSARGNTRDRYFGYTF
cdr3_nt: TGCAGTGCTAGAGGGAATACCCGGGACAGGTATTTTGGCTACACCTTC

d_call: TRBD1
j_call: TRBJ1-4
clone_size: few
v_call: TRBV5-1
cdr3_aa: CASSLQGAWEKLFF
cdr3_nt: TGCGCCAGCAGCTTACAGGGGGCCTGGGAAAAACTGTTTTTT

d_call: -
j_call: TRBJ2-5
clone_size: few
v_call: TRBV29-1
cdr3_aa: CSVGGLHQETQYF
cdr3_nt: TGCAGCGTTGGAGGGCTACACCAAGAGACCCAGTACTTC

d_call: TRBD2
j_call: TRBJ2-5
clone_size: many
v_call: TRBV11-2
cdr3_aa: CASSLSLSGRARETQYF
cdr3_nt: TGTGCCAGCAGCTTGTCCCTTAGCGGGAGGGCACGAGAGACCCAGTACTTC

d_call: -
j_call: TRBJ2-7
clone_size: many
v_call: TRBV29-1
cdr3_aa: CSVEGGNSYEQYF
cdr3_nt: TGCAGCGTTGAAGGGGGGAACTCCTACGAGCAGTACTTC

d_call: -
j_call: TRBJ2-7
clone_size: -
v_call: TRBV9
cdr3_aa: CASSPPGGGSSEQYF
cdr3_nt: TGTGCCAGCAGCCCCCCCGGGGGCGGGAGCTCCGAGCAGTACTTC

d_call: TRBD2
j_call: TRBJ2-1
clone_size: -
v_call: TRBV6-5
cdr3_aa: CASSFASLAGGYEQFF
cdr3_nt: TGTGCCAGCAGTTTCGCTTCCCTAGCGGGAGGATATGAGCAGTTCTTC

d_call: TRBD1
j_call: TRBJ2-5
clone_size: -
v_call: TRBV4-3
cdr3_aa: CASSLYTGGAGETQYF
cdr3_nt: TGCGCCAGCAGCCTGTATACAGGGGGCGCAGGAGAGACCCAGTACTTC

d_call: -
j_call: TRBJ1-4
clone_size: many
v_call: TRBV18
cdr3_aa: CASSPFINEKLFF
cdr3_nt: TGTGCCAGCTCACCATTTATAAATGAAAAACTGTTTTTT

d_call: -
j_call: TRBJ2-2
clone_size: few
v_call: TRBV9
cdr3_aa: CASSVFSVQANTGELFF
cdr3_nt: TGTGCCAGCAGCGTATTCAGTGTCCAGGCGAACACCGGGGAGCTGTTTTTT

d_call: TRBD1
j_call: TRBJ2-7
clone_size: -
v_call: TRBV6-5
cdr3_aa: CASSYGTGIYEQYF
cdr3_nt: TGTGCCAGCAGTTACGGGACAGGGATCTACGAGCAGTACTTC

d_call: -
j_call: TRBJ1-1
clone_size: few
v_call: TRBV20-1
cdr3_aa: CSARDWRNTEAFF
cdr3_nt: TGCAGTGCTAGAGATTGGAGGAACACTGAAGCTTTCTTT

d_call: TRBD2
j_call: TRBJ2-1
clone_size: -
v_call: TRBV10-2
cdr3_aa: CASSVGASGWNHEQFF
cdr3_nt: TGCGCCAGCAGTGTCGGGGCTAGCGGGTGGAACCATGAGCAGTTCTTC